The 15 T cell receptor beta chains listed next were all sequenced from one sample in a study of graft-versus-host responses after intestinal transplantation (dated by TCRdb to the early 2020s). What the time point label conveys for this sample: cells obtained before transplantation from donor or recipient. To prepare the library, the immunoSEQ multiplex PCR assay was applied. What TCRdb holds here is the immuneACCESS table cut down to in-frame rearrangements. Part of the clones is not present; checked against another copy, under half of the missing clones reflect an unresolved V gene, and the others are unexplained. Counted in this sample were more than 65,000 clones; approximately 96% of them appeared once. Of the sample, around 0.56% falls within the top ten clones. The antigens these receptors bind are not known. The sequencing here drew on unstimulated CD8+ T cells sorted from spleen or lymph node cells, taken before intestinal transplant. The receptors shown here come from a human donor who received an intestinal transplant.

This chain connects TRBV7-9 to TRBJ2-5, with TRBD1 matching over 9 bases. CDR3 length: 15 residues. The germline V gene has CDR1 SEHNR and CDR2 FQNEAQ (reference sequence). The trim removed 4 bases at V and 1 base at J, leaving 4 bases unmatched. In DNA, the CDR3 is TGTGCCAGCAGCTCACAGGGGGCGGCCCAAGAGACCCAGTACTTC. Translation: CASSSQGAAQETQYF.

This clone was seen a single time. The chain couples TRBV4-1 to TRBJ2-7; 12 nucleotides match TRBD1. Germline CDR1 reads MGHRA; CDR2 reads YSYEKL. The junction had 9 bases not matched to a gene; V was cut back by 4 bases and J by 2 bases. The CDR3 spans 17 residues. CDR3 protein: CASSPGQGASLAYEQYF. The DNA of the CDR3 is TGCGCCAGCAGCCCGGGACAGGGGGCATCATTAGCCTACGAGCAGTACTTC.

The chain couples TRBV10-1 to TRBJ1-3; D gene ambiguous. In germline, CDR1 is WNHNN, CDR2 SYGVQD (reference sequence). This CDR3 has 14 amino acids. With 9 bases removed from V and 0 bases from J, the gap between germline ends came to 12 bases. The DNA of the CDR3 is TGCGCCAGAGAGCTTCGGAGCTCTGGAAACACCATATATTTT. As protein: CARELRSSGNTIYF.

The DNA for the CDR3 is TGTGCCAGCAGCTTAGCGGGAGGGGATAGCAATCAGCCCCAGCATTTT. This encodes CASSLAGGDSNQPQHF. The chain has TRBV7-8 and TRBJ1-5; tentative D call: TRBD1 (5 bases). The germline V and J ends were trimmed by 0 bases and 0 bases, with 9 bases remaining between them. The CDR3 consists of 16 residues. The germline V gene encodes CDR1 SGHVS and CDR2 FQNEAQ.

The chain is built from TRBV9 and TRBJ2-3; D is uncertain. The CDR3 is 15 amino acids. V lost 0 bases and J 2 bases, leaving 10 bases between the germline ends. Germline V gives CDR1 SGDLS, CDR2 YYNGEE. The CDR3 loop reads CASSVGLLDTDTQYF. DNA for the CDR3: TGTGCCAGCAGCGTAGGTCTATTAGACACAGATACGCAGTATTTT.

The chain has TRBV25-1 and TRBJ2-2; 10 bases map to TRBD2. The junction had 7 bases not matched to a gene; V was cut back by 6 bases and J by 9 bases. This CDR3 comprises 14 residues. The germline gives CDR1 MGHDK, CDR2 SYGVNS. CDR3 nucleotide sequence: TGTGCCAGCAGCGTGGCTAGCGGGAGTTGGGAGCTGTTTTTT. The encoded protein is CASSVASGSWELFF.

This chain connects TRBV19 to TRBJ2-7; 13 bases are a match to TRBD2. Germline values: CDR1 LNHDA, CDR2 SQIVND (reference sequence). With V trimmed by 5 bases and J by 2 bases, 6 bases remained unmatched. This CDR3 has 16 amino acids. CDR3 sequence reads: CASSPGTSGATYEQYF. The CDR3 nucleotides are TGTGCCAGTAGTCCGGGGACTAGCGGGGCAACCTACGAGCAGTACTTC.

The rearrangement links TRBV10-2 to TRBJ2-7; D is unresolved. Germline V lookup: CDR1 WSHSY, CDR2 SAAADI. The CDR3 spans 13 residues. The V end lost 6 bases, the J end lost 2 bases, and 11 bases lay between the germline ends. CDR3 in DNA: TGCGCCAGCAGACCCCTCAGTACCTACGAGCAGTACTTC. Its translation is CASRPLSTYEQYF.

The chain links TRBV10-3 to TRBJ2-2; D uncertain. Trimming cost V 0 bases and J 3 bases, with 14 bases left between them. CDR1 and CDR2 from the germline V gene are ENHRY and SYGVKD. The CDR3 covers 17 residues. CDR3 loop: CAISESGISGDTGELFF. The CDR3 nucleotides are TGTGCCATCAGTGAGTCAGGCATATCTGGGGACACCGGGGAGCTGTTTTTT.

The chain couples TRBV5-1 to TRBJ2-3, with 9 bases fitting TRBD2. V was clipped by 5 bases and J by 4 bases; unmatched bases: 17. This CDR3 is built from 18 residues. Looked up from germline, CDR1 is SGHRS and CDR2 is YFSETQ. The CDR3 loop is CASRKSSYSGRDADTQYF. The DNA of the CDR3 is TGCGCCAGCAGGAAGAGTTCGTATAGCGGGAGAGACGCAGATACGCAGTATTTT.

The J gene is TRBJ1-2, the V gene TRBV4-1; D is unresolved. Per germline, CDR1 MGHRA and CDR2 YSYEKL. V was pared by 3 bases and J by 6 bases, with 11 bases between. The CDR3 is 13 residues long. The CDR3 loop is CASSQDQFNGYTF. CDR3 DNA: TGCGCCAGCAGCCAGGATCAGTTCAATGGCTACACCTTC.

The CDR3 DNA is TGTGCCAGCAGTTTAGGGGCGGGGAACACTGAAGCTTTCTTT. This gives the protein CASSLGAGNTEAFF. This sequence joins TRBV27 and TRBJ1-1; tentative D call: TRBD1 (5 bases). CDR1 MNHEY and CDR2 SMNVEV come from the germline V gene (reference sequence). V dropped 2 bases and J dropped 1 base, with 8 bases sitting between them. There are 14 residues in the CDR3.

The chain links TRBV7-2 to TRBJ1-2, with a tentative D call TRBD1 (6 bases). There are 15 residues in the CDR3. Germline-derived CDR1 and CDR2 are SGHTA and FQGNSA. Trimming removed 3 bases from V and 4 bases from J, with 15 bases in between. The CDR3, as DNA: TGTGCCAGCAGCTTTCGACAGGTTCTTGGCTATGGCTACACCTTC. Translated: CASSFRQVLGYGYTF.

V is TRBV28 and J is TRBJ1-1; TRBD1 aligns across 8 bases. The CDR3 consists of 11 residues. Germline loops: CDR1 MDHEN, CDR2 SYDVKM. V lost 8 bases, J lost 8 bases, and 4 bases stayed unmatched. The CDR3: CASHRGSEAFF. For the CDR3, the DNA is TGTGCCAGCCACAGGGGGAGCGAAGCTTTCTTT.

CDR3 sequence reads: CASSEVGDIGEKLFF. The DNA for the CDR3 is TGTGCCAGCAGTGAAGTGGGGGATATAGGCGAAAAACTGTTTTTT. The chain combines TRBV6-1 with TRBJ1-4; maybe TRBD1 (5 bases). This CDR3 comprises 15 residues. The V and J ends lost 1 base and 8 bases respectively, with 14 bases between them. Looked up from germline, CDR1 is MNHNS and CDR2 is SASEGT.